This T cell receptor beta chain emerged from a study of shared clonotypes between healthy human individuals. Overall study: Each donor's CD4 naive and CD4 memory cells filled three plates apiece, CD8 naive two, and CD8 memory one.

Terminally differentiated effector memory CD45RA+ cells were excluded by CCR7 positive selection of CD45RO-negative cells. The table came from immunoSEQ multiplex PCR; TCRdb's copy has only in-frame clones and leaves some out. Among approximately 2,200,000 clones listed, about 93% were seen once. Worth noting for this clone: The limits of the CDR3 on the DNA are not certain, so only TCRdb's listed CDR3 is given.

In germline, CDR1 is MDHEN, CDR2 SYDVKM. The CDR3 is 15 amino acids in total, end residues counted. What was sequenced was naive CD8+ T cells from PBMCs. The genes are TRBV28 and TRBJ2-1; no check of the table's D call, TRBD2, against the DNA was made. This TCR came from a man between 18 and 35 years old in good health. Some clones in this sample may be carry-over from other donors' samples. The CDR3 spells CASSILAGSYNEQFF.